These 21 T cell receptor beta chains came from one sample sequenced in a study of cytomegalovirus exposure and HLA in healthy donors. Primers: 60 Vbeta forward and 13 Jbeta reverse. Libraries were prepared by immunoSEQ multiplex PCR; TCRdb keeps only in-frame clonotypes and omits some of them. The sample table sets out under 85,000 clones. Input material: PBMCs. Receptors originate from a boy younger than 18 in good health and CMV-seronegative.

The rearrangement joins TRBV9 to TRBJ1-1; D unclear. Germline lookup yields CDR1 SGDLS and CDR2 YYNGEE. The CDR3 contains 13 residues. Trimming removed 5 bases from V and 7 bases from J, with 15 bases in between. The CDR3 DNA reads TGTGCCAGCAGACCGTCGGACGGGGTTGAAGCTTTCTTT. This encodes CASRPSDGVEAFF.

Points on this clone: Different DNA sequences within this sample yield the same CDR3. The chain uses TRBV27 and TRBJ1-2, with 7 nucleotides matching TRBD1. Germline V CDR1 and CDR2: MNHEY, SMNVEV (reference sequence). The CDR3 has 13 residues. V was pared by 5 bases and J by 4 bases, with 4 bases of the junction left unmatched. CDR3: CASSRQGSYGYTF. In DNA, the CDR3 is TGTGCCAGCAGTCGACAGGGCAGCTATGGCTACACCTTC.

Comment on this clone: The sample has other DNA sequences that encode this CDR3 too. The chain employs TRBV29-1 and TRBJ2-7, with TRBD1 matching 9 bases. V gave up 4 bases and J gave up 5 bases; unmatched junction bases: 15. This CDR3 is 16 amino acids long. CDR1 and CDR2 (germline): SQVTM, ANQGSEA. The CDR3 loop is CSVGGAPGQGSHEQYF. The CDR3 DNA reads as TGCAGCGTTGGGGGGGCCCCGGGACAGGGCAGTCACGAGCAGTACTTC.

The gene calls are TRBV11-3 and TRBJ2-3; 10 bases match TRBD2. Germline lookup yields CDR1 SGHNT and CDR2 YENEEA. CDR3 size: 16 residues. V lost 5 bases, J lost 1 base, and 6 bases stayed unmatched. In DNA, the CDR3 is TGTGCCAGCAGCCCCCAAGCGGGAGGGGGCACAGATACGCAGTATTTT. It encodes CASSPQAGGGTDTQYF.

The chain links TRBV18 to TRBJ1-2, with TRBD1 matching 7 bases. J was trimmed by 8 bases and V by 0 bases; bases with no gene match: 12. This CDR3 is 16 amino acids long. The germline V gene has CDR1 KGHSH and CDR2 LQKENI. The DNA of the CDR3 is TGTGCCAGCTCACCACCTCGGACAGGACAGGAAGAGGGCTACACCTTC. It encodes CASSPPRTGQEEGYTF.

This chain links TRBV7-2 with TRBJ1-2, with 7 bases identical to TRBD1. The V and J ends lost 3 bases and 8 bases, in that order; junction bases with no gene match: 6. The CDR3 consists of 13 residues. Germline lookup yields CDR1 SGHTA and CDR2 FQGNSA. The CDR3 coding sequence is TGTGCCAGCAGCTTGGGACAGACTCCCGGCTACACCTTC. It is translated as CASSLGQTPGYTF.

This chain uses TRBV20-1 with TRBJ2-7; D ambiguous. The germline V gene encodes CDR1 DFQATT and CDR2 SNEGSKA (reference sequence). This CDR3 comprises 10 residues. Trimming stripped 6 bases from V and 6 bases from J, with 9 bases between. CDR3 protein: CSAEAGEQYF. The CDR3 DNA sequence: TGCAGTGCAGAAGCAGGCGAGCAGTACTTC.

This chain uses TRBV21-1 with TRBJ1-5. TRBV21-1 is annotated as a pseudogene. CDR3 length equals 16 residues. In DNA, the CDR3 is TGTGCCAGCAGCCCTCGTCCAGCGGGTCCCAATCAGCCCCAGCATTTT. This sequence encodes CASSPRPAGPNQPQHF.

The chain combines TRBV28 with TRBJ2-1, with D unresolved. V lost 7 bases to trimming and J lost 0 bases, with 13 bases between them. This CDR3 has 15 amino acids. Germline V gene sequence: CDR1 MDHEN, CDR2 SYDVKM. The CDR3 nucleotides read TGTGCCAGCACCGGCGGCGGTATCTCCTACAATGAGCAGTTCTTC. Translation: CASTGGGISYNEQFF.

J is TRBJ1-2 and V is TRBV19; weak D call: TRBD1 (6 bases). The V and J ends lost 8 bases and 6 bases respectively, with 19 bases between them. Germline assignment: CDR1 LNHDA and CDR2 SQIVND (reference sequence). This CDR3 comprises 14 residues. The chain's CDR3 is CASLDSLPGNGYTF. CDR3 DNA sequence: TGTGCCAGTCTGGACAGTCTGCCGGGGAATGGCTACACCTTC.

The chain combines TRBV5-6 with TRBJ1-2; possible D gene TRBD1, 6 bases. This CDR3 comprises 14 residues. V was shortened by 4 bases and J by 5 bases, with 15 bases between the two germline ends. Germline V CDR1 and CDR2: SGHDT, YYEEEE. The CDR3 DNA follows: TGTGCCAGCAGCACCCAGACAGGATTATATGGCTACACCTTC. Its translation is CASSTQTGLYGYTF.

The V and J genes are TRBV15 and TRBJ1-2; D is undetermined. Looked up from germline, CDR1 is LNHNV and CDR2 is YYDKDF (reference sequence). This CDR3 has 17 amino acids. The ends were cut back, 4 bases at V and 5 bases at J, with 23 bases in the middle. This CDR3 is CATSKAGLGVQNYGYTF. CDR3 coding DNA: TGTGCCACCAGCAAGGCAGGACTAGGAGTTCAGAATTATGGCTACACCTTC.

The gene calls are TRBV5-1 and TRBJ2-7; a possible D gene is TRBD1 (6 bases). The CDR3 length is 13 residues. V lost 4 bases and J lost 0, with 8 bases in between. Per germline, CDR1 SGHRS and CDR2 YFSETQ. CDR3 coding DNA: TGCGCCAGCAGCCCGGACAGCTCCTACGAGCAGTACTTC. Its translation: CASSPDSSYEQYF.

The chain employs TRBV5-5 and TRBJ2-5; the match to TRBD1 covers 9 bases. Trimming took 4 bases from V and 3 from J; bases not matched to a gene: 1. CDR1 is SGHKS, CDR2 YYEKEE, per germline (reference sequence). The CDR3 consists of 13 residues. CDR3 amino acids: CASSRTGEETQYF. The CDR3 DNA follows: TGTGCCAGCAGCCGGACAGGGGAAGAGACCCAGTACTTC.

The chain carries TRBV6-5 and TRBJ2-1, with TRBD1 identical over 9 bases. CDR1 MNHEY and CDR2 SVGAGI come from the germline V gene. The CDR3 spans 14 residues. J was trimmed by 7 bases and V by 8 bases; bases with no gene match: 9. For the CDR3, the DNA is TGTGCCAGCGACGGGACAGGGTCGGGAAATGAGCAGTTCTTC. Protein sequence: CASDGTGSGNEQFF.

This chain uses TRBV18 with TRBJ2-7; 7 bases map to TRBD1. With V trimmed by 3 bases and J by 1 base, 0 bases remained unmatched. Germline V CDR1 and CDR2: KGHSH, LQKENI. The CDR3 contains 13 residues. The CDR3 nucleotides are TGTGCCAGCTCACCGGGACAGTCCTACGAGCAGTACTTC. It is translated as CASSPGQSYEQYF.

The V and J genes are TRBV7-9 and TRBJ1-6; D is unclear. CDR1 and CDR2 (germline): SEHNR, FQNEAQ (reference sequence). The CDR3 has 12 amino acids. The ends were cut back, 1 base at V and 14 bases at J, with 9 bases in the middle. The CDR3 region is CASSLGAKSLHF. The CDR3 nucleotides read TGTGCCAGCAGCTTAGGGGCCAAATCCCTCCACTTT.

CDR3 nucleotides: TGCGCCAGCAGCGCCGCGGGGGGTGAAGAGACCCAGTACTTC. This encodes CASSAAGGEETQYF. The chain recombines TRBV5-1 with TRBJ2-5, with TRBD2 matching 8 bases. The V gene end was trimmed by 4 bases and the J gene end by 3 bases; junction bases not matched to a gene: 5. This CDR3 contains 14 residues. Germline-derived CDR1 and CDR2 are SGHRS and YFSETQ.

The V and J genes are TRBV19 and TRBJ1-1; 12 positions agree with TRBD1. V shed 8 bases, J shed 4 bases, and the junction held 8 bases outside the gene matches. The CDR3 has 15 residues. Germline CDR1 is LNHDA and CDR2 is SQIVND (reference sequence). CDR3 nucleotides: TGTGCCAGTTGGGGGACAGGGGGCATCGGCACTGAAGCTTTCTTT. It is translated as CASWGTGGIGTEAFF.

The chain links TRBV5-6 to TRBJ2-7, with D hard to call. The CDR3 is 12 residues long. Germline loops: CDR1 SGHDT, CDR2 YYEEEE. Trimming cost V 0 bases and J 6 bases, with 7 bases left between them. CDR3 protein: CASSLELLEQYF. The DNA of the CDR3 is TGTGCCAGCAGCTTGGAACTACTCGAGCAGTACTTC. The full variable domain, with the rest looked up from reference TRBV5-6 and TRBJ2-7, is DAGVTQSPTHLIKTRGQQVTLRCSPKSGHDTVSWYQQALGQGPQFIFQYYEEEERQRGNFPDRFSGHQFPNYSSELNVNALLLGDSALYLCASSLELLEQYFGPGTRLTVT.

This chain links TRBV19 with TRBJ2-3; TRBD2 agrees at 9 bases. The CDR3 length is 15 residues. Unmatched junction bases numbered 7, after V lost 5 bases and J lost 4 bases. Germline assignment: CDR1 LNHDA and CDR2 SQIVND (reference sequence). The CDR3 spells CASSPGVAGADTQYF. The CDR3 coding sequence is TGTGCCAGTAGTCCGGGTGTAGCGGGAGCAGATACGCAGTATTTT.